These 25 T cell receptor beta chains were sequenced from one sample in a study of response to subunit inactivated influenza vaccine. Via MiXCR, TCRdb re-called the RT-PCR reads, giving one row per CDR3 protein. The table lists 400,000 to 650,000 distinct CDR3 sequences, 6% to 9% of them singletons, with 10% to 15% in the top ten. Sequenced here: PBMCs from blood, sampled roughly 24 months after vaccination. The source is a man aged 50 to 75 who received an inactivated influenza vaccine.

The rearrangement links TRBV3-1 to TRBJ2-3; D remains unclear. The CDR3 contains 15 residues. The ends were cut back, 1 base at V and 2 bases at J, with 10 bases in the middle. Germline CDR1 is LGHDT and CDR2 is YNNKEL (reference sequence). CDR3 DNA sequence: TGTGCCAGCAGCCAAGGTCAGACCTACACAGATACGCAGTATTTT. Translated, it gives CASSQGQTYTDTQYF.

This clonotype appeared many times. The chain links TRBV6-1 to TRBJ2-7; tentative D call: TRBD1 (5 bases). Trimming stripped 6 bases from V and 2 bases from J, with 23 bases between. This CDR3 region has 17 residues. Germline CDR1 reads MNHNS; CDR2 reads SASEGT. Here the CDR3 DNA reads TGTGCCAGCAGCGAGCTCGTGACAGCGTCGTCTACCTACGAGCAGTACTTC. This translates into CASSELVTASSTYEQYF.

This clonotype was counted many times. This rearrangement joins TRBV6-5 to TRBJ2-7; maybe TRBD1 (5 bases). The CDR3 extends over 18 amino acids. Trimming shortened V by 6 bases and J by 1 base, and 25 bases separated the two germline ends. Germline V gives CDR1 MNHEY, CDR2 SVGAGI. CDR3 in amino acids: CASSLSPLRTTHSYEQYF. The CDR3 bases are TGTGCCAGCAGCTTATCCCCGTTGAGGACAACTCATTCCTACGAGCAGTACTTC.

This clonotype was counted a few times. The chain uses TRBV7-2 and TRBJ2-1; 14 bases fit TRBD2. This CDR3 is 17 amino acids long. CDR1 SGHTA and CDR2 FQGNSA come from the germline V gene. The junction had 5 bases not matched to a gene; V was cut back by 5 bases and J by 2 bases. CDR3 DNA sequence: TGTGCCAGCAGCCCTACGGGACTAGCGGGAGCCTACAATGAGCAGTTCTTC. Its protein is CASSPTGLAGAYNEQFF.

The chain is built from TRBV10-3 and TRBJ1-1, with D uncertain. Trimming took 1 base from V and 1 from J, leaving 10 bases between them. This CDR3 has 15 residues. CDR1 and CDR2 (germline): ENHRY, SYGVKD. The CDR3 DNA reads as TGTGCCATCAGTGAGTTGGGTGATAAGAACACTGAAGCTTTCTTT. It codes for CAISELGDKNTEAFF.

This clonotype was detected only once. The V call is TRBV2, the J call TRBJ1-5; D perhaps matches TRBD1 (6 bases). The CDR3 contains 13 residues. Germline CDR1 reads SNHLY; CDR2 reads FYNNEI. Trimming shortened V by 6 bases and J by 6 bases, and 12 bases separated the two germline ends. CDR3 amino acids: CASSVRGSQPQHF. Here the CDR3 DNA reads TGTGCCAGCAGCGTCAGGGGTTCTCAGCCCCAGCATTTT.

This clonotype was recorded at least ten times. CDR3 DNA: TGTGCCAGCAGTCCCCTCTCCTACAATGAGCAGTTCTTC. Translated: CASSPLSYNEQFF. The chain uses TRBV28 and TRBJ2-1; D not resolved. V was shortened by 5 bases and J by 0 bases, with 5 bases between the two germline ends. CDR3 length equals 13 residues. CDR1 MDHEN and CDR2 SYDVKM come from the germline V gene.

There are many counts of this clonotype. This chain links TRBV10-3 with TRBJ2-2; 14 bases match TRBD2. The CDR3 totals 15 residues. CDR1 ENHRY and CDR2 SYGVKD come from the germline V gene. J gave up 6 bases and V 6 bases, and 3 bases lay outside the gene matches. The CDR3 reads CAIRGLAGESGELFF. CDR3 DNA: TGTGCCATCAGGGGACTAGCGGGAGAATCCGGGGAGCTGTTTTTT.

The chain joins TRBV5-1 to TRBJ1-4, with D perhaps matching TRBD1 (6 bases). The CDR3 covers 15 residues. With 0 bases removed from V and 7 bases from J, the gap between germline ends came to 13 bases. Germline lookup yields CDR1 SGHRS and CDR2 YFSETQ. CDR3 bases: TGCGCCAGCAGCTTGGTCTGGGGGGCAGGTGAAAAACTGTTTTTT. Its protein is CASSLVWGAGEKLFF.

This clonotype was counted many times. This sequence joins TRBV7-2 and TRBJ2-1, with TRBD1 matching 7 bases. The V and J ends lost 5 bases and 8 bases, in that order; junction bases with no gene match: 12. The germline V gene has CDR1 SGHTA and CDR2 FQGNSA. CDR3 length equals 15 residues. CDR3 region: CASSPRDSDTDEQFF. The CDR3 DNA reads TGTGCCAGCAGCCCCCGGGACAGCGATACGGATGAGCAGTTCTTC. The complete variable domain, with remaining parts taken from reference TRBV7-2 and TRBJ2-1, reads GAGVSQSPSNKVTEKGKDVELRCDPISGHTALYWYRQSLGQGLEFLIYFQGNSAPDKSGLPSDRFSAERTGGSVSTLTIQRTQQEDSAVYLCASSPRDSDTDEQFFGPGTRLTVL.

The chain uses TRBV4-3 and TRBJ1-1; D is ambiguous. The CDR3 is made up of 16 amino acids. Germline V gene data show CDR1 as LGHNA and CDR2 as YSLEER. V shed 0 bases and J shed 5 bases, with 16 bases lying between them. CDR3 DNA: TGCGCCAGCAGCCAAGATGGCCTCAGAGGCGAGACTGAAGCTTTCTTT. Amino acid sequence: CASSQDGLRGETEAFF.

At least ten counts were recorded for this clonotype. The chain couples TRBV3-1 to TRBJ2-7; 8 nucleotides line up with TRBD1. The CDR3 contains 14 residues. The germline V gene has CDR1 LGHDT and CDR2 YNNKEL (reference sequence). Trimming at V came to 1 base and at J to 7 bases, leaving 6 bases not matched to a gene. In DNA form, the CDR3 reads TGTGCCAGCAGCCAAGGCAGGGGGCTGAGTGAGCAGTACTTC. Its translation is CASSQGRGLSEQYF.

This clonotype was observed at least ten times. This chain joins TRBV20-1 and TRBJ2-5; 10 bases fit TRBD2. This CDR3 spans 14 amino acids. The V gene end was trimmed by 6 bases and the J gene end by 5 bases; junction bases not matched to a gene: 9. From germline, CDR1 is DFQATT and CDR2 SNEGSKA (reference sequence). The CDR3 protein is CSATKREGRETQYF. Written as DNA, the CDR3 is TGCAGTGCAACCAAGCGGGAGGGCCGCGAGACCCAGTACTTC.

There are many counts of this clonotype. The chain is built from TRBV5-6 and TRBJ2-3; 10 positions match TRBD1. Trimming took 6 bases from V and 1 from J; bases not matched to a gene: 5. The CDR3 covers 15 residues. Germline values: CDR1 SGHDT, CDR2 YYEEEE. CDR3 residues: CASMGTGVRTDTQYF. In DNA form, the CDR3 reads TGTGCCAGCATGGGGACAGGGGTGCGCACAGATACGCAGTATTTT.

There are a few counts of this clonotype. CDR3: CASISRSATWWDTGELFF. CDR3 bases: TGTGCCAGCATCAGCCGGAGCGCTACTTGGTGGGACACCGGGGAGCTGTTTTTT. The rearrangement links TRBV6-1 to TRBJ2-2; the D is unclear. The CDR3 length is 18 residues. V dropped 7 bases and J dropped 3 bases, with 24 bases sitting between them. Germline V lookup: CDR1 MNHNS, CDR2 SASEGT.

In this sample, this clonotype turned up a few times. The chain combines TRBV5-1 with TRBJ2-5; 7 nucleotides align to TRBD1. Trimming took 3 bases from V and 5 from J; bases not matched to a gene: 4. The CDR3 is 13 residues long. Per germline, CDR1 SGHRS and CDR2 YFSETQ. The CDR3: CASSYRQGETQYF. As DNA, the CDR3 is TGCGCCAGCAGCTATCGACAGGGTGAGACCCAGTACTTC.

The table lists this clonotype with many counts. This sequence joins TRBV6-2 or TRBV6-3 and TRBJ1-5, with unresolved D. Trimming stripped 0 bases from V and 0 bases from J, with 9 bases between. CDR3 length: 16 amino acids. In germline, CDR1 is MNHEY, CDR2 SVGEGT. The CDR3 DNA follows: TGTGCCAGCAGTTACTCGCAAGGGAATAGCAATCAGCCCCAGCATTTT. Encoded protein: CASSYSQGNSNQPQHF.

There are a few counts of this clonotype. The chain uses TRBV5-1 and TRBJ2-1; a weak D match, TRBD2 (6 bases). Germline CDR1 reads SGHRS; CDR2 reads YFSETQ. The CDR3 has 15 amino acids. Trimming left V 2 bases short and J 0 bases short, with 9 bases between. The CDR3 sequence: CASSFTAGSYNEQFF. In DNA, the CDR3 is TGCGCCAGCAGCTTTACAGCGGGCTCCTACAATGAGCAGTTCTTC.

This clonotype was detected a few times. This chain connects TRBV27 to TRBJ2-2; 7 nucleotides align to TRBD2. Per germline, CDR1 MNHEY and CDR2 SMNVEV (reference sequence). V was clipped by 2 bases and J by 5 bases; unmatched bases: 11. The CDR3 loop spans 17 amino acids. CDR3 protein: CASSLLVAGVGTGELFF. CDR3 sequence (DNA): TGTGCCAGCAGTTTACTGGTCGCGGGAGTCGGGACCGGGGAGCTGTTTTTT.

This clonotype was seen ten or more times. The J gene is TRBJ2-2, the V gene TRBV10-3; D is unresolved. The V gene lost 6 bases and the J gene lost 6 bases, with 11 bases spanning the gap. The CDR3 runs to 13 residues. The germline V gene encodes CDR1 ENHRY and CDR2 SYGVKD. Written as DNA, the CDR3 is TGTGCCATCAGGCCTGCTACGGCCGGGGAGCTGTTTTTT. The encoded protein is CAIRPATAGELFF.

This clonotype was found many times. This chain connects TRBV5-1 to TRBJ2-5; D ambiguous. Germline CDR1 and CDR2: SGHRS and YFSETQ. V lost 4 bases and J 1 base, leaving 20 bases between the germline ends. This CDR3 region has 17 residues. The CDR3 protein is CASSPELGSFSQETQYF. The DNA of the CDR3 is TGCGCCAGCAGCCCCGAATTGGGATCCTTTTCCCAAGAGACCCAGTACTTC.

This clonotype was counted at least ten times. The J gene is TRBJ2-1, the V gene TRBV7-9; 7 bases match TRBD2. The germline gives CDR1 SEHNR, CDR2 FQNEAQ (reference sequence). V lost 0 bases to trimming and J lost 8 bases; unmatched junction nucleotides: 4. CDR3 size: 14 residues. The DNA for the CDR3 is TGTGCCAGCAGCTTAGCGGGAGGGGTATATGAGCAGTTCTTC. This gives the protein CASSLAGGVYEQFF. The full variable domain, its missing parts supplied by reference TRBV7-9 and TRBJ2-1, is DTGVSQNPRHKITKRGQNVTFRCDPISEHNRLYWYRQTLGQGPEFLTYFQNEAQLEKSRLLSDRFSAERPKGSFSTLEIQRTEQGDSAMYLCASSLAGGVYEQFFGPGTRLTVL.

This clonotype came up a few times. This chain joins TRBV12-3 or TRBV12-4 and TRBJ2-2, with 7 bases matching TRBD1. The CDR3 has 17 amino acids. Losses at the gene ends were 1 base for V and 4 bases for J; bases not matched to a gene: 9. The CDR3 nucleotides are TGTGCCAGCAGTTTAGGCACAGGGGCATGGGGCACCGGGGAGCTGTTTTTT. Encoded protein: CASSLGTGAWGTGELFF.

This clonotype was seen a few times. V gene TRBV6-2 or TRBV6-3 combines with J gene TRBJ2-7, with 14 bases matching TRBD2. This CDR3 spans 17 amino acids. From germline, CDR1 is MNHEY and CDR2 SVGEGT. V lost 0 bases to trimming and J lost 0 bases; unmatched junction nucleotides: 1. The chain's CDR3 is CASSYSGTSGSSYEQYF. The CDR3 region has the DNA TGTGCCAGCAGTTACTCCGGGACTAGCGGGAGCTCCTACGAGCAGTACTTC.

The chain recombines TRBV3-1 with TRBJ2-1; perhaps TRBD1 as D (6 bases). The CDR3 runs to 16 residues. Germline V gene lookup returns CDR1 LGHDT and CDR2 YNNKEL (reference sequence). V lost 1 base to trimming and J lost 8 bases, with 18 bases between them. CDR3 bases: TGTGCCAGCAGCCAAGGGGGGCTAGCCCTGAGCGATGAGCAGTTCTTC. Translated: CASSQGGLALSDEQFF.